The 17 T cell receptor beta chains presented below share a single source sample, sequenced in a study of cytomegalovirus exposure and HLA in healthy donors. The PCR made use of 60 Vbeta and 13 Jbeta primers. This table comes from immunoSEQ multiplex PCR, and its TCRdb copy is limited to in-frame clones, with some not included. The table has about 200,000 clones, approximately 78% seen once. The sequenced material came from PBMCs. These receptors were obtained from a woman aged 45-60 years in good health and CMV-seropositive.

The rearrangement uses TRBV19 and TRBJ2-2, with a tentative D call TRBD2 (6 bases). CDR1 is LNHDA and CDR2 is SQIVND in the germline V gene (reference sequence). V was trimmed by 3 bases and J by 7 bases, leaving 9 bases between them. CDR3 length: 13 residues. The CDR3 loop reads CASSIPGVGELFF. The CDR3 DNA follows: TGTGCCAGTAGTATCCCGGGAGTCGGGGAGCTGTTTTTT.

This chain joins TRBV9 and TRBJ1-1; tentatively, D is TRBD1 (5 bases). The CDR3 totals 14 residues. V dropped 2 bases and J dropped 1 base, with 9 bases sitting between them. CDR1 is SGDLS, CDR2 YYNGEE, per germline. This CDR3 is CASSVGGSNTEAFF. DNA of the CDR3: TGTGCCAGCAGCGTCGGGGGATCGAACACTGAAGCTTTCTTT.

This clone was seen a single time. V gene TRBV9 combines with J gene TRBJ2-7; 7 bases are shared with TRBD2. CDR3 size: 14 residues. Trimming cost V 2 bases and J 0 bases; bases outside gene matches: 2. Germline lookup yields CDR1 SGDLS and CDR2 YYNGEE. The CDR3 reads CASSVGTNSYEQYF. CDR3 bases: TGTGCCAGCAGCGTCGGGACTAACTCCTACGAGCAGTACTTC.

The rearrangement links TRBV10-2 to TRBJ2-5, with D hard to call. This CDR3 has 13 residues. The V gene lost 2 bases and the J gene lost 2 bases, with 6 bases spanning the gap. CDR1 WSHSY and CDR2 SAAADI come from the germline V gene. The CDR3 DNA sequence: TGCGCCAGCAGTGAGACAGCTCAAGAGACCCAGTACTTC. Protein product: CASSETAQETQYF.

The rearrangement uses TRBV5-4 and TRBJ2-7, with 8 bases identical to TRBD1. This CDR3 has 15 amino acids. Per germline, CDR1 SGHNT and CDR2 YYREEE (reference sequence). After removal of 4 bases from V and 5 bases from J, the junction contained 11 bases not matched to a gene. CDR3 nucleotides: TGTGCCAGCAGCACGACAGGGGCTGCGTTTCACGAGCAGTACTTC. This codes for CASSTTGAAFHEQYF.

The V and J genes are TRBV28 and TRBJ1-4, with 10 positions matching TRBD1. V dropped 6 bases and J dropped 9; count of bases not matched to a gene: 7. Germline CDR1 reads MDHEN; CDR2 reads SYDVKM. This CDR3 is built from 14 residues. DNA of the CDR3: TGTGCCAGCAGGGAGACAGGGGGCGGGAAAAAACTGTTTTTT. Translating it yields CASRETGGGKKLFF. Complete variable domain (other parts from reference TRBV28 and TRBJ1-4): DVKVTQSSRYLVKRTGEKVFLECVQDMDHENMFWYRQDPGLGLRLIYFSYDVKMKEKGDIPEGYSVSREKKERFSLILESASTNQTSMYLCASRETGGGKKLFFGSGTQLSVL.

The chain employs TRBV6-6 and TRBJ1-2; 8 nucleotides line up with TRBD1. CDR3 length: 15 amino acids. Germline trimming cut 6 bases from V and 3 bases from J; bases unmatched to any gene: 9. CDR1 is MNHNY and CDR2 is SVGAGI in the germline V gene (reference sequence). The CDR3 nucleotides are TGTGCCAGCAGCTCACCACAGGGGGATGACTATGGCTACACCTTC. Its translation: CASSSPQGDDYGYTF.

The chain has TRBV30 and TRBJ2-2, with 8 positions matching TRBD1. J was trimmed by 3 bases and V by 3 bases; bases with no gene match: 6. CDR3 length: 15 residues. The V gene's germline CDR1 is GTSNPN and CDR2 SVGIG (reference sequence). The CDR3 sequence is CAWSEPDRDTGELFF. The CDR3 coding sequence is TGTGCCTGGAGCGAGCCGGACAGGGACACCGGGGAGCTGTTTTTT.

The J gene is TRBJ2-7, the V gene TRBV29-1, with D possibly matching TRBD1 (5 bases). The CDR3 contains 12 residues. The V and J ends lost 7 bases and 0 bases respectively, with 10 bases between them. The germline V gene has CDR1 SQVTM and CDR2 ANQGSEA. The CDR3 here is CSARVNSYEQYF. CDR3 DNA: TGCAGCGCCAGGGTGAACTCCTACGAGCAGTACTTC.

CDR3 sequence reads: CASSLPLTGSNNYGYTF. In DNA, the CDR3 is TGTGCCAGCAGCTTACCTTTGACAGGATCTAATAACTATGGCTACACCTTC. The chain couples TRBV7-9 to TRBJ1-2; D might be TRBD1 (6 bases). The CDR3 runs 17 residues. Germline CDR1 and CDR2: SEHNR and FQNEAQ (reference sequence). V dropped 2 bases and J dropped 1 base, with 17 bases sitting between them.

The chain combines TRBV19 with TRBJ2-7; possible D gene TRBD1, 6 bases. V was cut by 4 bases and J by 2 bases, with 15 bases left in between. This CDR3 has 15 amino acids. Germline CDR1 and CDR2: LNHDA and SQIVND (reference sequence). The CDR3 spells CASSRATGLPYEQYF. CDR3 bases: TGTGCCAGTAGTAGGGCGACAGGCCTACCCTACGAGCAGTACTTC. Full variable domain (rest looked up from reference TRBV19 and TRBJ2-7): DGGITQSPKYLFRKEGQNVTLSCEQNLNHDAMYWYRQDPGQGLRLIYYSQIVNDFQKGDIAEGYSVSREKKESFPLTVTSAQKNPTAFYLCASSRATGLPYEQYFGPGTRLTVT.

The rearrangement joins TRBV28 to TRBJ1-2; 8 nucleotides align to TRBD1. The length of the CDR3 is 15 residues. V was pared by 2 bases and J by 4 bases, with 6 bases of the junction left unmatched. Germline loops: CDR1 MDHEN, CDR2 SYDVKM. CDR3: CASSLPGTGLYGYTF. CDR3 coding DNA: TGTGCCAGCAGTTTACCCGGGACAGGACTCTATGGCTACACCTTC.

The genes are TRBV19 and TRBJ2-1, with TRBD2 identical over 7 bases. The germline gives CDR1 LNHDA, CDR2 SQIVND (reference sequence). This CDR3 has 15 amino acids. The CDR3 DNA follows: TGTGCAGTAGGTCCCCGGGAGGCCCCTTACAATGAGCAGTTCTTC. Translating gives CAVGPREAPYNEQFF.

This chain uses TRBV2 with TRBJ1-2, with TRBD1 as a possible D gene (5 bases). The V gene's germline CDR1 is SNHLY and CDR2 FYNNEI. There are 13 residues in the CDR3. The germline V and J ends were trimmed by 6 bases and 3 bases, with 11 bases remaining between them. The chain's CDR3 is CASRLRVDYGYTF. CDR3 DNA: TGTGCCAGCAGACTCAGGGTTGACTATGGCTACACCTTC.

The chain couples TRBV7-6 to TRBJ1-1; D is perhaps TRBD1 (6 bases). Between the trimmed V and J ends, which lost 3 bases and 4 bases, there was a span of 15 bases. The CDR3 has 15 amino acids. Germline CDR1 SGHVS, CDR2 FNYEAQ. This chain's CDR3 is CASSFTGGAGTEAFF. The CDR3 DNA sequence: TGTGCCAGCAGCTTCACGGGGGGCGCGGGCACTGAAGCTTTCTTT.

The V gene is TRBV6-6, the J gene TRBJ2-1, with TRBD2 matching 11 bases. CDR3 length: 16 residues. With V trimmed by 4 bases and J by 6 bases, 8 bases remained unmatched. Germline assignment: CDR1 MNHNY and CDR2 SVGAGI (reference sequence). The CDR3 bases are TGTGCCAGCAGTTCCCAACTAGCGGGAGTCGGCAATGAGCAGTTCTTC. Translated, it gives CASSSQLAGVGNEQFF.

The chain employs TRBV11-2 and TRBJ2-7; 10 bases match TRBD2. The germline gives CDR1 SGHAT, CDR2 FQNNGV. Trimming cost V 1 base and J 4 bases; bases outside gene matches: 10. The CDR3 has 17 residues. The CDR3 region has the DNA TGTGCCAGCAGCTTAGTTAGGTCTAGCGGGAGCCAGTACGAGCAGTACTTC. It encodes CASSLVRSSGSQYEQYF. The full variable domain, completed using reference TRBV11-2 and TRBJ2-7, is EAGVAQSPRYKIIEKRQSVAFWCNPISGHATLYWYQQILGQGPKLLIQFQNNGVVDDSQLPKDRFSAERLKGVDSTLKIQPAKLEDSAVYLCASSLVRSSGSQYEQYFGPGTRLTVT.